Listed below are T cell receptor beta chains from one sample, sequenced in a study of OX40 agonist ivuxolimab in advanced cancers. Sequenced by immunoSEQ multiplex PCR; TCRdb stores in-frame clones only, minus some. Of tens of thousands of clones in the sample, 80% to 90% were seen once. Sequences were derived from CD4+ or CD8+ T cells sorted from blood, sampled in a trial of the OX40 agonist ivuxolimab. These receptor sequences come from an adult with an advanced solid tumor such as melanoma, head and neck, liver or kidney cancer. CDR3s include the opening cysteine and the closing phenylalanine or tryptophan. The D gene is left open where the match is weak. Clone size is not always given. Where it is, it says once, few, many or a class for expanded clones.

size: few
length: 14
D: TRBD2
J: TRBJ2-3
V: TRBV9
DNA: TGTGCCAGCAGCCCGGGAGGGGGGGCAGATACGCAGTATTTT
CDR3: CASSPGGGADTQYF

size: NA
length: 12
D: NA
J: TRBJ2-7
V: TRBV5-1
DNA: TGCGCCAGCAGGTCGGCCTTCCACGAGCAGTACTTC
CDR3: CASRSAFHEQYF

size: NA
length: 17
D: TRBD2
J: TRBJ2-1
V: TRBV5-1
DNA: TGCGCCAGCAGCTTTGGTGGAGGGACTAGCGGGAGCGGGGAGCAGTTCTTC
CDR3: CASSFGGGTSGSGEQFF

size: once
length: 11
D: NA
J: TRBJ2-3
V: TRBV10-3
DNA: TGTGCCATCACCGAGAGGGATACGCAGTATTTT
CDR3: CAITERDTQYF

size: once
length: 13
D: NA
J: TRBJ2-3
V: TRBV19
DNA: TGTGCCAGTAGTAGCGGGGGCACAGATACGCAGTATTTT
CDR3: CASSSGGTDTQYF

size: NA
length: 15
D: NA
J: TRBJ2-1
V: TRBV5-4
DNA: TGTGCCAGCAGCTTGGAAAGACGAAACAACAATGAGCAGTTCTTC
CDR3: CASSLERRNNNEQFF

size: NA
length: 13
D: NA
J: TRBJ2-1
V: TRBV18
DNA: TGTGCCAGCTCACTGGCCATTTACAATGAGCAGTTCTTC
CDR3: CASSLAIYNEQFF

size: NA
length: 14
D: NA
J: TRBJ1-2
V: TRBV19
DNA: TGTGCCAGTACCTCCAGCCTCGGGGGTCCACGCTACACCTTC
CDR3: CASTSSLGGPRYTF

size: few
length: 13
D: NA
J: TRBJ1-1
V: TRBV30
DNA: TGTGCCTGGAGTGAGACAGTGAACACTGAAGCTTTCTTT
CDR3: CAWSETVNTEAFF

size: few
length: 12
D: NA
J: TRBJ1-1
V: TRBV28
DNA: TGTGCCAGCAGTTTCGCACGGAGTGAAGCTTTCTTT
CDR3: CASSFARSEAFF